A selection of T cell receptor beta chains follows, all from one sample in a study of blood T cell repertoires in COVID-19. Produced via immunoSEQ multiplex PCR; TCRdb's table is partial and in-frame only. The repertoire holds approximately 350,000 clones, with 80% to 90% as singletons. Material: peripheral blood. Receptor source: a man aged 25-45 years with active or convalescent COVID-19. Both conserved end residues are part of each CDR3. The order of the fields is V gene, D gene, J gene, clone size, CDR3 DNA, CDR3 protein. A D gene is named only where the DNA matches it firmly. Clone size is shown for a subset of rows, as once, few, many or a class of expanded clone.

TRBV28	.	TRBJ1-3	.	TGTGCCAGCAGACAAGGACAGTCTGGAAACACCATATATTTT	CASRQGQSGNTIYF
TRBV27	.	TRBJ2-7	.	TGTGCCAGCAGTTCAAATAGGGGTAGCGGCGAGCAGTACTTC	CASSSNRGSGEQYF
TRBV28	TRBD2	TRBJ2-1	.	TGTGCCAGCAGTTCTGCCCTTCTACTAGCGGGAGTGGAGAATGAGCAGTTCTTC	CASSSALLLAGVENEQFF
TRBV3-1/TRBV3-2	.	TRBJ2-7	.	TGTGCCAGCAGCCCCGGGGGCTACGAGCAGTACTTC	CASSPGGYEQYF
TRBV21-1	.	TRBJ1-1	.	TGTGCCAGCAGCAAAGCACCGGCGAGGGCTTTCTTT	CASSKAPARAFF
TRBV4-1	TRBD1	TRBJ2-6	few	TGCGCCAGCAGCCAAGGACAGGGCGCTGGGGCCAACGTCCTGACTTTC	CASSQGQGAGANVLTF
TRBV11-3	TRBD1	TRBJ1-1	.	TGTGCCAGCAGTTTAGGGGGCGCGGCTGAAGCTTTCTTT	CASSLGGAAEAFF
TRBV2	.	TRBJ2-7	.	TGTGCCAGCAGGGGCCTGGGGGGTACGGGCTACGAGCAGTACTTC	CASRGLGGTGYEQYF
TRBV30	TRBD2	TRBJ2-3	.	TGTGCCTGGAGTCATCCCCTTAGCGGGAGCACAGATACGCAGTATTTT	CAWSHPLSGSTDTQYF
TRBV7-3	.	TRBJ1-1	.	TGTGCCAGCAGCTTAACGTTCGACACTGAAGCTTTCTTT	CASSLTFDTEAFF
TRBV5-4	TRBD1	TRBJ1-6	.	TGTGCCAGCAGCGACTCACGGAGGGGGCGGAATTCACCCCTCCACTTT	CASSDSRRGRNSPLHF
TRBV19	TRBD2	TRBJ2-1	.	TGTGCCAGTAGTGCGGTAGCGGGCCCGAATGAGCAGTTCTTC	CASSAVAGPNEQFF
TRBV24-1	.	TRBJ1-5	.	TGTGCCACCAGTGATTTTCAGGAAGGCAATCAGCCCCAGCATTTT	CATSDFQEGNQPQHF
TRBV4-1	.	TRBJ2-1	.	TGCGCCAGCAGCCAGGCTGCGGCGGGGGCTCTCAATGAGCAGTTCTTC	CASSQAAAGALNEQFF
TRBV6-2/TRBV6-3	TRBD2	TRBJ2-1	.	TGTGCCAGCAGTTATGGAGAGGGAGGGTCCTACAATGAGCAGTTCTTC	CASSYGEGGSYNEQFF
TRBV7-9	.	TRBJ2-1	.	TGTGCCAGCCTACCCCGAGCGCCCAGCTCCTACAATGAGCAGTTCTTC	CASLPRAPSSYNEQFF
TRBV9	.	TRBJ1-1	.	TGTGCCAGCAGCGTGGCGGTGAACACTGAAGCTTTCTTT	CASSVAVNTEAFF
TRBV2	.	TRBJ1-3	.	TGTGCCAGCAGCGGAGTCTCTGGAAACACCATATATTTT	CASSGVSGNTIYF
TRBV12-3/TRBV12-4	.	TRBJ2-1	.	TGTGCCAGCTATGGAGGGAACAATGAGCAGTTCTTC	CASYGGNNEQFF
TRBV7-2	.	TRBJ1-3	.	TGTGCCAGCAGCCCTTCCCCTGGAAACACCATATATTTT	CASSPSPGNTIYF
TRBV6-6	TRBD1	TRBJ1-5	.	TGTGCCAGCAGTACCAAAGGACAGGCCAATCAGCCCCAGCATTTT	CASSTKGQANQPQHF
TRBV29-1	.	TRBJ2-3	.	TGCAGCGCCGGGCGGGTTCCAGATACGCAGTATTTT	CSAGRVPDTQYF
TRBV9	.	TRBJ1-6	.	TGTGCCAGCGGGGGGTACTCCTATAATTCACCCCTCCACTTT	CASGGYSYNSPLHF
TRBV27	TRBD1	TRBJ1-2	once	TGTGCCAGCAGTACGACAGGGGGCCGGACCCAATTCTTC	CASSTTGGRTQFF
TRBV11-2	TRBD2	TRBJ2-1	.	TGTGCCACCGTGGGCACTAGCGGGAGGAACGATGAGCAGTTCTTC	CATVGTSGRNDEQFF
TRBV24-1	.	TRBJ1-2	few	TGTGCCACCAGTGACCCGACAGCCGACTACTATGGCTACACCTTC	CATSDPTADYYGYTF
TRBV9	.	TRBJ1-5	.	TGTGCCAGCAGCGTTAGAGACGGGGATCAGCCCCAGCATTTT	CASSVRDGDQPQHF
TRBV18	.	TRBJ2-1	.	TGTGCCAGCTCATCGTCCCGCAATGAGCAGTTCTTC	CASSSSRNEQFF
TRBV11-1	.	TRBJ1-2	once	TGTGCCAGCAGCTTAGCGGGCAGCCAGGGCGGCTACACCTTC	CASSLAGSQGGYTF
TRBV10-3	.	TRBJ2-2	.	TGTGCCATCTCCCCGGAGGAGGGGAAGTCCCCCGGGGAGCTGTTTTTT	CAISPEEGKSPGELFF
TRBV7-9	TRBD1	TRBJ1-5	once	TGTGCCAGCAGGGGCGGGACAGGGAACCAGCCCCAGCATTTT	CASRGGTGNQPQHF
TRBV9	TRBD1	TRBJ1-2	.	TGTGCCAGCAGCGTAGGGACAGGGGCCGACTATGGCTACACCTTC	CASSVGTGADYGYTF
TRBV7-2	.	TRBJ1-2	.	TGTGCCAGCAGCTCCGAACATCTCGGGGGCTACACCTTC	CASSSEHLGGYTF
TRBV7-2	.	TRBJ2-7	.	TGTGCCAGCAGCTTATGGGGGGAACCCTACGAGCAGTACTTC	CASSLWGEPYEQYF
TRBV20-1	.	TRBJ1-2	.	TGCAGTGCTACCAGGGACTATGGCTACACCTTC	CSATRDYGYTF
TRBV7-3	.	TRBJ1-1	.	TGTGCCAGCAGCCTAACTAAGAACACTGAAGCTTTCTTT	CASSLTKNTEAFF
TRBV7-9	.	TRBJ2-7	.	TGTGCCAGCAGCTTAGTGGGGGGTCGCTACGAGCAGTACTTC	CASSLVGGRYEQYF
TRBV3-1/TRBV3-2	TRBD2	TRBJ2-1	.	TGTGCCAGCAGCGCCTGGGAGCGGGAGGTCTCTGAGCAGTTCTTC	CASSAWEREVSEQFF
TRBV4-1	TRBD1	TRBJ1-4	few	TGCGCCAGCAGACGGACAGGGGCCGAAAAACTGTTTTTT	CASRRTGAEKLFF
TRBV11-2	.	TRBJ2-1	.	TGTGCCAGCAGCTCTAGACCCTACAATGAGCAGTTCTTC	CASSSRPYNEQFF
TRBV11-3	.	TRBJ2-7	.	TGTGCCAGCAGCACAGGTGGGGTGGAAGGCGAGCAGTACTTC	CASSTGGVEGEQYF
TRBV9	.	TRBJ2-5	once	TGTGCCAGCAGCGTCGGCCAAGCACCGGGGACCCAGTACTTC	CASSVGQAPGTQYF
TRBV6-5	.	TRBJ1-4	.	TGTGCCAGCTCTCCGGGGGGCAGTGGTGAAAAACTGTTTTTT	CASSPGGSGEKLFF
TRBV3-1/TRBV3-2	TRBD1	TRBJ1-6	.	TGTGCCAGCAGCCCTACAGGGGGCGGGGATTCACCCCTCCACTTT	CASSPTGGGDSPLHF
TRBV7-2	.	TRBJ2-2	.	TGTGCCAGCAGCTTAGATATGACAGGCACCGGGGAGCTGTTTTTT	CASSLDMTGTGELFF